This T cell receptor beta chain came from a study of control samples from healthy donors and cancer patients. Sequencing was performed with immunoSEQ multiplex PCR; in TCRdb, only in-frame clones are kept and a portion is missing. The sample holds 65,000 to 95,000 clones, approximately 89% seen once. Germline V gives CDR1 MNHEY, CDR2 SMNVEV (reference sequence). CDR3 length: 15 residues. V shed 5 bases and J 6 bases; nucleotides not matched to a gene: 12. The specimen sequenced was blood. The sequence came from a man aged 45-60 years in good health. This rearrangement joins TRBV27 to TRBJ2-7; 8 bases are a match to TRBD2. The DNA of the CDR3 is TGTGCCAGCAGTGGCTCGGGGGGGCGGTTCGGCGAGCAGTACTTC. Its translation is CASSGSGGRFGEQYF.